One sample yielded the 3 T cell receptor beta chains listed below, sequenced in a study of response to subunit inactivated influenza vaccine. TCRdb re-derived calls from the RT-PCR reads in MiXCR, one entry per CDR3 protein. The repertoire consists of about 310,000 distinct CDR3 sequences, with about a fifth occurring once and the leading ten covering 10%. This specimen was PBMCs from blood, taken less than 22 months after vaccination. Receptor source: a man in his fifties or sixties who received an inactivated influenza vaccine.

This clonotype has more than one count but fewer than ten. The chain uses TRBV14 and TRBJ1-2; the match to TRBD1 covers 9 bases. V shed 8 bases, J shed 4 bases, and the junction held 11 bases outside the gene matches. This CDR3 has 15 amino acids. Germline V lookup: CDR1 SGHDN, CDR2 FVKESK. CDR3 DNA sequence: TGTGCCAGCGGTCCGGGACAGGGTTTTCCCTATGGCTACACCTTC. This codes for CASGPGQGFPYGYTF.

The rearrangement links TRBV19 to TRBJ1-2; 9 nucleotides agree with TRBD1. This CDR3 comprises 12 residues. V shed 10 bases, J shed 5 bases, and the junction held 5 bases outside the gene matches. The germline gives CDR1 LNHDA, CDR2 SQIVND (reference sequence). CDR3 bases: TGTGCCATTCTACAGGGGGCGTATGGCTACACCTTC. It encodes CAILQGAYGYTF.

This clonotype was counted only a few times. V is TRBV3-1 and J is TRBJ2-7, with D tentatively TRBD1 or TRBD2 (5 bases each). This CDR3 contains 14 residues. The V end lost 1 base, the J end lost 5 bases, and 12 bases lay between the germline ends. Per germline, CDR1 LGHDT and CDR2 YNNKEL (reference sequence). CDR3 DNA sequence: TGTGCCAGCAGCCAAGTGGGACGGTCGAACGAGCAGTACTTC. It is translated as CASSQVGRSNEQYF.